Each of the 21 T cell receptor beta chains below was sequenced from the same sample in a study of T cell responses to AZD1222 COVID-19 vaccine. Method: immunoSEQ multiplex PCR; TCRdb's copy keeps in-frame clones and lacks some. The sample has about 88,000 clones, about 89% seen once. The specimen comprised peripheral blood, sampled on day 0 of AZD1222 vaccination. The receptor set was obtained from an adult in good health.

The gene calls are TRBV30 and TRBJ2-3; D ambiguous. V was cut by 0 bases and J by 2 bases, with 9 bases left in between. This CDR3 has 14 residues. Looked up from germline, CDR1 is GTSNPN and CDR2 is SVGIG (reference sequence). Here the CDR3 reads CAWSVGTVTDTQYF. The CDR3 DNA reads TGTGCCTGGAGTGTTGGTACGGTCACAGATACGCAGTATTTT.

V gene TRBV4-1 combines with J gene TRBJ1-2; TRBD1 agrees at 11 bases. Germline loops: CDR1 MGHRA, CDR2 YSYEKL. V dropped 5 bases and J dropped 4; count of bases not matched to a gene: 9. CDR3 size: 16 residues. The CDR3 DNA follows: TGCGCCAGCAGCACGGGACAGGGGGAACCTACCTATGGCTACACCTTC. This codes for CASSTGQGEPTYGYTF.

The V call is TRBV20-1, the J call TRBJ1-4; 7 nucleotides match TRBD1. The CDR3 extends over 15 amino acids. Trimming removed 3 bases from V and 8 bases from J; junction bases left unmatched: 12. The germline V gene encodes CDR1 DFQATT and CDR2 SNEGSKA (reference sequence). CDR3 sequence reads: CSASPARGFDEKLFF. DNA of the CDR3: TGCAGTGCTAGTCCCGCCAGGGGGTTTGACGAAAAACTGTTTTTT.

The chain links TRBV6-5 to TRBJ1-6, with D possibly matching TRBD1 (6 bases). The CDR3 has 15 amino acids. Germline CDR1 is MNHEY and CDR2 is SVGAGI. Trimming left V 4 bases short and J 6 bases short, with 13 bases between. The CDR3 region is CASSLSGDGNSPLHF. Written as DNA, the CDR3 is TGTGCCAGCAGTTTATCAGGGGACGGTAATTCACCCCTCCACTTT.

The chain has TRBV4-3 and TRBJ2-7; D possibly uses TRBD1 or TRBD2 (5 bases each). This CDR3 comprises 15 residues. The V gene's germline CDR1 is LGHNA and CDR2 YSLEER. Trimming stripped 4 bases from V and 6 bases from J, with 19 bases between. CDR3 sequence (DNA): TGCGCCAGCAGCCCCGGGACGGGGACGAGGGGCGAGCAGTACTTC. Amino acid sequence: CASSPGTGTRGEQYF.

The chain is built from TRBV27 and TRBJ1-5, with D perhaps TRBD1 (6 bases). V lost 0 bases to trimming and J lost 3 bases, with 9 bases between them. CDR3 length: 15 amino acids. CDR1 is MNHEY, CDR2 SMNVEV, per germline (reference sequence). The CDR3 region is CASSLSPGVNQPQHF. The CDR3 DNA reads TGTGCCAGCAGTTTATCGCCAGGGGTCAATCAGCCCCAGCATTTT.

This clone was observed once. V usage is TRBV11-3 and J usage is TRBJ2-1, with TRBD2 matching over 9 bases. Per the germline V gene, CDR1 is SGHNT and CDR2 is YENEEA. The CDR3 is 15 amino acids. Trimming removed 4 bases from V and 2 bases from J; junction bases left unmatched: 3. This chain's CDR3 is CASSYSGGTYNEQFF. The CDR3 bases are TGTGCCAGCAGCTATAGCGGGGGCACCTACAATGAGCAGTTCTTC.

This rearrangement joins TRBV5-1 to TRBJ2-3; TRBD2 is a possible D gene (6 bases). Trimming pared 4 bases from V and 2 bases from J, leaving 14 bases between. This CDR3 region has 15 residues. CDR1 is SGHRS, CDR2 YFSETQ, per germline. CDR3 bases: TGCGCCAGCAGCCCGGGACTGATTCCCACAGATACGCAGTATTTT. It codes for CASSPGLIPTDTQYF.

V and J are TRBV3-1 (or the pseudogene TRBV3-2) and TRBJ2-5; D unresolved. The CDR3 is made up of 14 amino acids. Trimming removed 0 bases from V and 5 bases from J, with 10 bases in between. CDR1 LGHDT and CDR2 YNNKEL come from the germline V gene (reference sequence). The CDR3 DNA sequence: TGTGCCAGCAGCCAAGATTATGTGGAGGAGACCCAGTACTTC. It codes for CASSQDYVEETQYF.

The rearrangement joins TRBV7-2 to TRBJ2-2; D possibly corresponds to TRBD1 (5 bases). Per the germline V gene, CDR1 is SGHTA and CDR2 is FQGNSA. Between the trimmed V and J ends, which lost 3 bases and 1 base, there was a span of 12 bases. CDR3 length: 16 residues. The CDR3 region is CASSLRQTLNTGELFF. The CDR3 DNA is TGTGCCAGCAGCTTGAGACAGACCTTGAACACCGGGGAGCTGTTTTTT.

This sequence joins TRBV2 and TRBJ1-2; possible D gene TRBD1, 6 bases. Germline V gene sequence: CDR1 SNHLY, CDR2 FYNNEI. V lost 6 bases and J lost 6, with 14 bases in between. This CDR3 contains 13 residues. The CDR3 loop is CASRTPGVHGYTF. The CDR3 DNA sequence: TGTGCCAGCAGGACACCAGGGGTCCATGGCTACACCTTC.

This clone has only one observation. CDR3: CASSLSTGWSRTEAFF. CDR3 sequence (DNA): TGCGCCAGCAGCTTGTCGACAGGGTGGAGTCGAACTGAAGCTTTCTTT. The rearrangement uses TRBV5-1 and TRBJ1-1; 7 bases match TRBD1. The V gene's germline CDR1 is SGHRS and CDR2 YFSETQ. Trimming removed 1 base from V and 5 bases from J; junction bases left unmatched: 11. The CDR3 runs to 16 residues.

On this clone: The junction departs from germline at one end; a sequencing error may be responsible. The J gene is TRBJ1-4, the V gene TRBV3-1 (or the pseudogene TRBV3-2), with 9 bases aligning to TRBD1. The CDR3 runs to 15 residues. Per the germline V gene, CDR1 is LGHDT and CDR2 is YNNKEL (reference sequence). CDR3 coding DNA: TGTGCCAGCAGCTACTCTCTTCTCTCACGGGACAGGGTTATTTTT. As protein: CASSYSLLSRDRVIF.

CDR3 loop: CASSYLQVGHGYTF. CDR3 nucleotide sequence: TGTGCCAGCAGTTACCTACAGGTTGGCCATGGCTACACCTTC. The genes are TRBV6-5 and TRBJ1-2; possible D gene TRBD1, 5 bases. Trimming removed 2 bases at V and 6 bases at J, with 13 bases between. This CDR3 has 14 amino acids. Per the germline V gene, CDR1 is MNHEY and CDR2 is SVGAGI.

Written as DNA, the CDR3 is TGTGCCAGCAGCCCACAGAAAATTGGAAAACTGTTTTTT. It translates to CASSPQKIGKLFF. This chain links TRBV6-5 with TRBJ1-4; the D is unclear. Germline V lookup: CDR1 MNHEY, CDR2 SVGAGI. V was cut by 6 bases and J by 10 bases, with 15 bases left in between. CDR3 length: 13 amino acids.

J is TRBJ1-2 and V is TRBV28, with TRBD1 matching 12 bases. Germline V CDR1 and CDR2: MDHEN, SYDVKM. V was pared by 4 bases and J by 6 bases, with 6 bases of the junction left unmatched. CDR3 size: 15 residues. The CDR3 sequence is CASSSPGTGGDGYTF. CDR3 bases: TGTGCCAGCAGTTCTCCCGGGACAGGGGGCGATGGCTACACCTTC.

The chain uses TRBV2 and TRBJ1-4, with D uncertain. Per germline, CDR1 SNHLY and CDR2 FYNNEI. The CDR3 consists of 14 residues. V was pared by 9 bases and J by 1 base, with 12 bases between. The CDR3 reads CASRGRGTNEKLFF. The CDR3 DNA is TGTGCCAGTAGAGGTCGGGGAACTAATGAAAAACTGTTTTTT.

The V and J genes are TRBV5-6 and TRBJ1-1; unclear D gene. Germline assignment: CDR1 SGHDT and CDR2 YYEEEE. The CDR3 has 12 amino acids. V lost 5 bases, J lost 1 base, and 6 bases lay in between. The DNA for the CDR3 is TGTGCCAGCAGGGTTGAGAACACTGAAGCTTTCTTT. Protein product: CASRVENTEAFF.

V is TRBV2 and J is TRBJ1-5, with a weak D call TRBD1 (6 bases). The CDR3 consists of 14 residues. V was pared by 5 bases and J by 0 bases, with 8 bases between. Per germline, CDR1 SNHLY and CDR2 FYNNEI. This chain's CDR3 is CASSLTGSNQPQHF. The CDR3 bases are TGTGCCAGCAGTTTGACAGGTAGCAATCAGCCCCAGCATTTT.

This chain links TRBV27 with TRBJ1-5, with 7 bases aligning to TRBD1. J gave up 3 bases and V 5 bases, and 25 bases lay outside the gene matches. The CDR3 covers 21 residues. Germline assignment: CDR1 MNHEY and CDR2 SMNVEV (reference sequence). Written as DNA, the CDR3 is TGTGCCAGCAGTCGTCTCCGAGGGGGCTCAACCCTTTCAAATCACAATCAGCCCCAGCATTTT. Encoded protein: CASSRLRGGSTLSNHNQPQHF.

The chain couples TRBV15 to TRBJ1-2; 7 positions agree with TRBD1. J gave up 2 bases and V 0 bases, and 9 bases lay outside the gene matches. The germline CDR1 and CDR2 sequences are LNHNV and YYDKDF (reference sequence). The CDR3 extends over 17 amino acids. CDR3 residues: CATSRDTAGGKNYGYTF. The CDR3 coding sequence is TGTGCCACCAGCAGAGATACGGCAGGGGGGAAAAACTATGGCTACACCTTC.